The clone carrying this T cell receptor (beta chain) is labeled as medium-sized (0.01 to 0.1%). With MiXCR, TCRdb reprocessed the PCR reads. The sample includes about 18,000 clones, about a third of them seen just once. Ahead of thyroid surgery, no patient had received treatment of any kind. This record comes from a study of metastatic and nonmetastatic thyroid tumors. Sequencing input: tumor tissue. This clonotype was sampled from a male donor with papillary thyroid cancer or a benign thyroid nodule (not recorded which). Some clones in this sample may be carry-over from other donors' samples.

The CDR3 sequence is CASSPGESRHYEQYF. CDR3 bases: TGTGCCAGCTCACCGGGGGAGAGCAGGCACTACGAGCAGTACTTC. The genes are TRBV18 and TRBJ2-7; D possibly matches TRBD1 or TRBD2 (5 bases each). Between the trimmed V and J ends, which lost 3 bases and 3 bases, there was a span of 15 bases. The germline CDR1 and CDR2 sequences are KGHSH and LQKENI. The CDR3 spans 15 residues. Combining the CDR3 with reference TRBV18 and TRBJ2-7 gives the whole variable domain NAGVMQNPRHLVRRRGQEARLRCSPMKGHSHVYWYRQLPEEGLKFMVYLQKENIIDESGMPKERFSAEFPKEGPSILRIQQVVRGDSAAYFCASSPGESRHYEQYFGPGTRLTVT.